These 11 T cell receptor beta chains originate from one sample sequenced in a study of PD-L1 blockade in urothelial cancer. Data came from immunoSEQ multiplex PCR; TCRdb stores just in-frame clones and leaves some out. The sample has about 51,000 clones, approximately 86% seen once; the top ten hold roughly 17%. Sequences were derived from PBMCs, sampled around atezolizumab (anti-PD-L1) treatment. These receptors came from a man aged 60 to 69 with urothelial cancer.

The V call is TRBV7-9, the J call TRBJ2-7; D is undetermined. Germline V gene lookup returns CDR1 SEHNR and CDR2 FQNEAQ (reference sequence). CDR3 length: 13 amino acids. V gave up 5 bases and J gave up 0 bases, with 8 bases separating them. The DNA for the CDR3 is TGTGCCAGCAGCGCCCAGGTCTCCTACGAGCAGTACTTC. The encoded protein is CASSAQVSYEQYF.

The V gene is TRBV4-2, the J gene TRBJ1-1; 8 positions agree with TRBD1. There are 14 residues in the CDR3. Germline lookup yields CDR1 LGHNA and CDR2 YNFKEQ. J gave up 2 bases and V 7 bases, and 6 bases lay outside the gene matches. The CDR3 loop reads CASKQDRENTEAFF. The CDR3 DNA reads TGTGCCAGCAAACAGGACAGGGAAAACACTGAAGCTTTCTTT.

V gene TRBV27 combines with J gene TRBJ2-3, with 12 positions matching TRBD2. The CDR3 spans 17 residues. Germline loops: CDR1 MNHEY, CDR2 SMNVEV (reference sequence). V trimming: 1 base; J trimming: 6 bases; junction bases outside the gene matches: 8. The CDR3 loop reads CASSLYPRLAGVDTQYF. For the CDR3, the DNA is TGTGCCAGCAGTTTATACCCAAGACTAGCGGGAGTGGATACGCAGTATTTT.

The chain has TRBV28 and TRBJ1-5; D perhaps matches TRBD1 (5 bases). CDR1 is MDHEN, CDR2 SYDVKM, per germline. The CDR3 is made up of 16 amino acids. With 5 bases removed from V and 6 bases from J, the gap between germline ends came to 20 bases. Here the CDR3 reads CASSTSGLHGGQPQHF. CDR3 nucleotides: TGTGCCAGCAGTACCTCGGGACTGCATGGGGGTCAGCCCCAGCATTTT.

CDR3 region: CASSRDRTNTGELFF. Written as DNA, the CDR3 is TGTGCCAGCAGTAGGGACAGAACGAACACCGGGGAGCTGTTTTTT. This chain links TRBV6-4 with TRBJ2-2; 7 positions agree with TRBD1. The V and J ends lost 5 bases and 0 bases, in that order; junction bases with no gene match: 3. The CDR3 runs to 15 residues. Germline loops: CDR1 MRHNA, CDR2 SNTAGT.

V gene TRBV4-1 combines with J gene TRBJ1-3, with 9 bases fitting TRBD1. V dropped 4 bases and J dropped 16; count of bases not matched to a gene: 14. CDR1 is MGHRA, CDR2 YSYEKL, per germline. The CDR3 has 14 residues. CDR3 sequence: CASSLWTGALDRYF. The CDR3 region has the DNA TGCGCCAGCAGCCTCTGGACAGGGGCCCTGGACAGGTATTTT.

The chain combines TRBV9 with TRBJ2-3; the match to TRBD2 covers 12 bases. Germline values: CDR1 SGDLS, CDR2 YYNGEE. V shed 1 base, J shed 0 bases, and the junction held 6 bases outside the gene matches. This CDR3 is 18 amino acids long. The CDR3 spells CASSVKTSGGHSTDTQYF. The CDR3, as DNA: TGTGCCAGCAGCGTAAAGACTAGCGGGGGTCATAGCACAGATACGCAGTATTTT. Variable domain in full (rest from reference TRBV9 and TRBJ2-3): DSGVTQTPKHLITATGQRVTLRCSPRSGDLSVYWYQQSLDQGLQFLIQYYNGEERAKGNILERFSAQQFPDLHSELNLSSLELGDSALYFCASSVKTSGGHSTDTQYFGPGTRLTVL.

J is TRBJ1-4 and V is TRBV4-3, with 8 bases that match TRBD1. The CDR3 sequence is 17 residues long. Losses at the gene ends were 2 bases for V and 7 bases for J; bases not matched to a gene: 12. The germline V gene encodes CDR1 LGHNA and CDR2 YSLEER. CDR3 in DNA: TGCGCCAGCAGCCAACTCGGACAGGGCGCGGGGTTTGAAAAACTGTTTTTT. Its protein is CASSQLGQGAGFEKLFF.

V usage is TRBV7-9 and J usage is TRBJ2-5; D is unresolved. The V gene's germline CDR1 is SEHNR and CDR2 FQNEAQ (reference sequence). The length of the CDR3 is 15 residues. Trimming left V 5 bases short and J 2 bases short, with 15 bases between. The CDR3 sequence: CASSLYTDSQETQYF. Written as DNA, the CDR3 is TGTGCCAGCAGCCTATACACCGACTCACAAGAGACCCAGTACTTC. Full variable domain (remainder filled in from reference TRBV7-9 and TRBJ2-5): DTGVSQNPRHKITKRGQNVTFRCDPISEHNRLYWYRQTLGQGPEFLTYFQNEAQLEKSRLLSDRFSAERPKGSFSTLEIQRTEQGDSAMYLCASSLYTDSQETQYFGPGTRLLVL.

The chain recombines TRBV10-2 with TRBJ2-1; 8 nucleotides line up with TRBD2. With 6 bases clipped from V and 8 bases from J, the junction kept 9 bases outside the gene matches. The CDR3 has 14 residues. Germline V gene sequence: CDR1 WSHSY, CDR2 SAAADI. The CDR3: CASRAGTRLDEQFF. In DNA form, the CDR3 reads TGCGCCAGCAGAGCCGGGACTAGATTGGATGAGCAGTTCTTC.

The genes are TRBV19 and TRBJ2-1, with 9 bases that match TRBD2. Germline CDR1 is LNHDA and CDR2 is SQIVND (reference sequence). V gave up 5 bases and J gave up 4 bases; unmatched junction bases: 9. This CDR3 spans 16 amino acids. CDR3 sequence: CASSARGAGGYNEQFF. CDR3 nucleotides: TGTGCCAGTAGTGCCCGAGGAGCGGGAGGATACAATGAGCAGTTCTTC. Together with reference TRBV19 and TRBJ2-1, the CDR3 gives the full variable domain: DGGITQSPKYLFRKEGQNVTLSCEQNLNHDAMYWYRQDPGQGLRLIYYSQIVNDFQKGDIAEGYSVSREKKESFPLTVTSAQKNPTAFYLCASSARGAGGYNEQFFGPGTRLTVL.